This TCR beta chain is drawn from a study of Tregs in tolerant kidney transplant recipients. Study-wide context: Recipients received nonmyeloablative bone marrow transplants from related graft donors, with transient mixed chimerism. Findings and limits, study-wide: Tregs expanded with activated donor B cells seemed most donor-specific. Some patients' samples used different primers over time, so nucleotide sequences weren't comparable.

Trimming removed 3 bases from V and 0 bases from J, with 11 bases in between. Germline assignment: CDR1 SQVTM and CDR2 ANQGSEA. This CDR3 spans 14 amino acids. CD4+CD25+CD127- Tregs, CD4+CD25- non-Tregs, CD4 and CD8 cells were sorted. The protocol was immunoSEQ multiplex PCR, while the TCRdb copy is restricted to in-frame clones and leaves out a portion. The sample yields around 78,000 clones, about 91% seen once. A note on this clone: The antigen is unknown.

The TCR was taken from a human donor who received a combined kidney and bone marrow transplant. The material was Tregs from blood, obtained before the transplant. This chain links TRBV29-1 with TRBJ1-1, with D possibly being TRBD1 (6 bases). The CDR3 DNA is TGCAGCGTTGATAGGGGGGCCATGAACACTGAAGCTTTCTTT. Translation: CSVDRGAMNTEAFF.